This T cell receptor beta chain was observed in a study of identifying expanded T cells in peripheral blood. General study points: About 1.3 clones differed between technical replicates, versus approximately 17 and 20 over time. Across healthy donors, higher total template counts meant significantly greater approximately 2-week count variance.

Losses at the gene ends were 7 bases for V and 9 bases for J; bases not matched to a gene: 13. Germline CDR1 and CDR2: MNHNS and SASEGT. The CDR3 runs to 15 residues. Healthy donors had no documented immune events, such as infections, while sampled. Remarks on this clone: The antigen remains undetermined.

Some clones are missing from TCRdb's copy, which holds only in-frame ones; the method was immunoSEQ multiplex PCR. The data show about 78,000 clones, around nine tenths seen once. J is TRBJ2-1 and V is TRBV6-1; 9 bases align to TRBD2. Sequencing used blood. The clonotype comes from a person aged 18-70 years in good health. For the CDR3, the DNA is TGTGCCAGCAATCGGCTAGCGGGGATGGATAGTGAGCAGTTCTTC. Its translation: CASNRLAGMDSEQFF.